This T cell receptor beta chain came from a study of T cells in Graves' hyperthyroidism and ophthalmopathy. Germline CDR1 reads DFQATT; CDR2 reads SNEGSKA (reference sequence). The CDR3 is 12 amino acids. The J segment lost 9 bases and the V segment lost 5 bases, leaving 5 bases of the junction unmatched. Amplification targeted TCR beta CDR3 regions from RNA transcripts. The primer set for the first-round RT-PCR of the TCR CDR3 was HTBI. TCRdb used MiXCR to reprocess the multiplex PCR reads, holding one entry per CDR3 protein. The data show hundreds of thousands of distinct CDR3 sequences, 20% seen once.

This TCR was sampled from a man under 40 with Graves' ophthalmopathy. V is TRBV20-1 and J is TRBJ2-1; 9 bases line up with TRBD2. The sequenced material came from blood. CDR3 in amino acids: CSADGLASEQFF. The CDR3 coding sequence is TGCAGTGCTGATGGACTAGCGTCTGAGCAGTTCTTC.